This T cell receptor (beta chain) was sequenced in a study of STAT5B mutations in CD4+ large granular lymphocyte leukemia. Findings and caveats of the study: 8/27 top patient clones versus 2/35 control clones were TRBV06-family. Without HLA matching, higher CD4+ than CD8+ T-LGLL clonality could reflect small sample size.

Concerning this clone itself: Its antigen is undetermined.

Only in-frame clones appear in the TCRdb table, and some are missing; sequencing was by immunoSEQ multiplex PCR. The data hold 35,000 or so clones, with approximately 90% observed a single time. Trimming removed 6 bases at V and 0 bases at J, with 9 bases between. CDR3 length equals 13 residues. Germline CDR1 reads SQVTM; CDR2 reads ANQGSEA. Sequenced sample: CD4+ T cells from blood buffy coats. The chain joins TRBV29-1 to TRBJ1-3; D remains unclear. The TCR was taken from a human donor in good health. CDR3 coding DNA: TGCAGCGTATCACACTCCTCTGGAAACACCATATATTTT. Translation gives CSVSHSSGNTIYF.